This record concerns one T cell receptor (beta chain) sequence. Germline V lookup: CDR1 MDHEN, CDR2 SYDVKM. Trimming took 4 bases from V and 4 from J, leaving 12 bases between them. CDR3 length equals 14 residues. Self-reported history from a screening survey and questionnaire set each donor's cohort. This specimen comes from a study of blood T cell repertoires in COVID-19. Sequencing used immunoSEQ multiplex PCR; TCRdb keeps in-frame clones, though not all of them. The repertoire has 95,000 to 150,000 clones, 84% of them found once; the top ten carry roughly 4%. The J gene is TRBJ2-3, the V gene TRBV28; possibly TRBD2 for D (5 bases). This TCR was sampled from a woman in her 30s who had recovered from COVID-19. The specimen was PBMCs or T cells enriched from blood (not recorded which). Here the CDR3 DNA reads TGTGCCAGCAGTTCAGCTGGGAGAGCAGATACGCAGTATTTT. This codes for CASSSAGRADTQYF.